The rows below give T cell receptor beta chains drawn from one sample of a study of Graves' ophthalmopathy and Graves' hyperthyroidism. MiXCR, applied by TCRdb to the multiplex PCR reads, yields one record per CDR3 protein. The sample holds about 150,000 distinct CDR3 sequences, 37% seen once. Sequenced input: peripheral blood. The receptors were sampled from a middle-aged woman with Graves' ophthalmopathy. Each CDR3 is given with its conserved first and last residue. A D gene is named only where the DNA matches it firmly. For some rows the clone size is stated as once, few or many, or as a class when expanded; others skip it.

DNA,CDR3,size,V,J,D
TGTGCCAGCAGTGAATATGGGAACCCGGGTCGGCCTGAAGCTTTCTTT,CASSEYGNPGRPEAFF,few,TRBV25-1,TRBJ1-1,-
TGTGCCAGCAGGTCGCCGGGACCGAAAGAGACCCAGTACTTC,CASRSPGPKETQYF,-,TRBV7-2,TRBJ2-5,-
TGTGCCAGCAGCCCATGGACAGGGGAAGAGACCCAGTACTTC,CASSPWTGEETQYF,-,TRBV12-3/TRBV12-4,TRBJ2-5,TRBD1
TGTGCCAGCAGGAGACTAGCGGGAGAGACCCAGTACTTC,CASRRLAGETQYF,once,TRBV6-2/TRBV6-3,TRBJ2-5,TRBD2
TGTGCCAGCAGTTCCAGGGTGTGGAACTATGGCTACACCTTC,CASSSRVWNYGYTF,many,TRBV12-3/TRBV12-4,TRBJ1-2,-
TGTGCCAGCAGTGGGTCTGAAGCTTTCTTT,CASSGSEAFF,many,TRBV12-3/TRBV12-4,TRBJ1-1,-
TGTGCCAGCAGTTTAGGGGCGGGACCGGGAGAGACCCAGTACTTC,CASSLGAGPGETQYF,once,TRBV27,TRBJ2-5,-
TGTGCCAGCAGTTTTGAGGGCCTCTCTGGAAACACCATATATTTT,CASSFEGLSGNTIYF,many,TRBV28,TRBJ1-3,-
TGTGCCTGGGACGGAGGTGGCCCTGAAGCTTTCTTT,CAWDGGGPEAFF,many,TRBV30,TRBJ1-1,-
TGTGCCAGCAGTTTGGGACGGTACACTGAAGCTTTCTTT,CASSLGRYTEAFF,many,TRBV12-3/TRBV12-4,TRBJ1-1,-
TGTGCCAGTATGCTGGGACAGGGGGCGCATGGCTACACCTTC,CASMLGQGAHGYTF,-,TRBV19,TRBJ1-2,TRBD1
TGCAGCGTTGATCCTCGGACAGAAAGGAACACTGAAGCTTTCTTT,CSVDPRTERNTEAFF,many,TRBV29-1,TRBJ1-1,-
TGTGCCAGCAGTTCGAACAGGCGCACTGAAGCTTTCTTT,CASSSNRRTEAFF,-,TRBV12-3/TRBV12-4,TRBJ1-1,-
TGTGCTAGCAGCCCCACTAGCGGCATTAGGGAGACCCAGTACTTC,CASSPTSGIRETQYF,many,TRBV7-7,TRBJ2-5,TRBD2
TGCGCCAGCAGCGAAGAGGCCGCTGGGAGCTCACCCCTCCACTTT,CASSEEAAGSSPLHF,many,TRBV4-3,TRBJ1-6,-
TGTGCCACCAGAGGACTAGCGGGAGTGAGAGAGACCCAGTACTTC,CATRGLAGVRETQYF,-,TRBV28,TRBJ2-5,TRBD2
TGTGCCAGCAGGGAACGGATCCAAGAGACCCAGTACTTC,CASRERIQETQYF,-,TRBV6-1,TRBJ2-5,-
TGTGCCAGCAGTTACGGGGGACACAGGCGCCAAGAGACCCAGTACTTC,CASSYGGHRRQETQYF,few,TRBV6-5,TRBJ2-5,-
TGTGCCAGCACCAGGGACAGGGACGACGAGCAGTACTTC,CASTRDRDDEQYF,many,TRBV11-2,TRBJ2-7,TRBD1
TGCGCCAGCAGCCCTGGGACTATGGGAATCGAGCAGTACTTC,CASSPGTMGIEQYF,many,TRBV4-1,TRBJ2-7,TRBD2
TGTGCCAGCAGTTACACCGGACTAGCGGGAGGTTCGCTCGAGCAGTACTTC,CASSYTGLAGGSLEQYF,once,TRBV6-2/TRBV6-3,TRBJ2-7,TRBD2
TGTGCCAGCAGTTACCAGATTGGAGAGACCCAGTACTTC,CASSYQIGETQYF,-,TRBV6-5,TRBJ2-5,-
TGTGCCATCGGACAGGACTATGGCTACACCTTC,CAIGQDYGYTF,many,TRBV10-3,TRBJ1-2,TRBD1
TGCGCCAGCAGCCAACCGGGACAGAACAATCAGCCCCAGCATTTT,CASSQPGQNNQPQHF,-,TRBV4-1,TRBJ1-5,TRBD1
TGCAGCGTTCTACGGGGCCTAGGCACTGAAGCTTTCTTT,CSVLRGLGTEAFF,-,TRBV29-1,TRBJ1-1,-
TGTGCCAGCAGTTACTCGATGGAGAAGTTCGCGAACACCGGGGAGCTGTTTTTT,CASSYSMEKFANTGELFF,-,TRBV6-2/TRBV6-3,TRBJ2-2,-
TGTGCCTGGAGTTTTGGGGGACCGGCTTTCTTT,CAWSFGGPAFF,-,TRBV12-3/TRBV12-4,TRBJ1-1,-
TGCAGTGCTAGCTTGGGGACGGCTAGCGAGCAGTACTTC,CSASLGTASEQYF,many,TRBV20-1,TRBJ2-7,-
TGTGCCAGCAGTTACTCTACGGATGAAGCTTTCTTT,CASSYSTDEAFF,-,TRBV6-5,TRBJ1-1,-
TGTGCCAGCAGTTACTCGATCACCGAGGAGCTGTTTTTT,CASSYSITEELFF,-,TRBV6-5,TRBJ2-2,-
TGTGCCAGCAGTAGGTCCTCCGGACAGCCAGGGGGAAACACCATATATTTT,CASSRSSGQPGGNTIYF,many,TRBV6-4,TRBJ1-3,-
TGCGCCAGCAGCTCAGGGTCTAACTATGGCTACACCTTT,CASSSGSNYGYTF,many,TRBV5-1,TRBJ1-2,-
TGTGCCAGCAGTGAAAACGGGGCGGGAGGAGCCTACGAGCAGTACTTC,CASSENGAGGAYEQYF,few,TRBV6-1,TRBJ2-7,TRBD2
TGTGCCAGCAGCCCTCGGACTAGCGACTACGAGCAGTACTTC,CASSPRTSDYEQYF,-,TRBV7-2,TRBJ2-7,TRBD2
TGTGCCAGCAGAGAGGGGTCCCCGCCGACCGGGGAGCTGTTTTTT,CASREGSPPTGELFF,-,TRBV6-2/TRBV6-3,TRBJ2-2,-
TGTGCCACCCGGGCTATAACGACAGAGCAGTACTTC,CATRAITTEQYF,-,TRBV6-1,TRBJ2-7,-
TGTGCCAGCAGCTTGCGACAGGGGGCCTTTTCACCCCTGCACTTT,CASSLRQGAFSPLHF,-,TRBV28,TRBJ1-6,TRBD1
TGTGCCAGCACCCCGAGGGCAGGGCTCGGGGAGACCCAGTACTTC,CASTPRAGLGETQYF,many,TRBV6-5,TRBJ2-5,-
TGTGCCAGCAGCTTACAGGGCGACGGGAATGGCTACACCTTC,CASSLQGDGNGYTF,many,TRBV11-3,TRBJ1-2,-
TGCGCCAGCAGCTTGGGGCCCGGCGGAAGCTCCTACGAGCAGTACTTC,CASSLGPGGSSYEQYF,many,TRBV5-1,TRBJ2-7,-
TGTGCCAGCAGTGGAAGACAGGGATTAGGGGCTTTCTTT,CASSGRQGLGAFF,many,TRBV6-1,TRBJ1-1,TRBD1
TGTGCCAGCAGTTCCGGGACAGGTTACTCCGAGCAGTACTTC,CASSSGTGYSEQYF,-,TRBV28,TRBJ2-7,TRBD1
TGTGCCAGCAGAGACGACAGTCACAACACCGGGGAGCTGTTTTTT,CASRDDSHNTGELFF,few,TRBV6-1,TRBJ2-2,-
TGTGCCAGCAGTGAACCTAGTAAGGCCAAAAACATTCAGTACTTC,CASSEPSKAKNIQYF,-,TRBV2,TRBJ2-4,-
TGTGCCAGCAGACCAGACAGAGGGGAGCTGTTTTTT,CASRPDRGELFF,few,TRBV6-1,TRBJ2-2,-
TGTGCCAGTAGACGTAACGACAGGGGTACTGAAGCTTTCTTT,CASRRNDRGTEAFF,many,TRBV19,TRBJ1-1,TRBD1
TGTGCCAGCAGCTTACGGAGGGTCGGTGAGACCCAGTACTTC,CASSLRRVGETQYF,-,TRBV7-2,TRBJ2-5,-
TGCAGTGCTAGAGAGGGACAGGGCAACGGCTACACCTTC,CSAREGQGNGYTF,many,TRBV20-1,TRBJ1-2,TRBD1
TGTGCCAGCAGCTGGAGCGCTAATAACGAAGAGACCCAGTACTTC,CASSWSANNEETQYF,many,TRBV7-6,TRBJ2-5,-
TGTGCCAGCAGTCTTCCTAGTAGCAGGGGCTTAGAAGCTTTCTTT,CASSLPSSRGLEAFF,many,TRBV28,TRBJ1-1,-
TGTGCCACCAGCAGAGATTTCGGGGCGGTAGAGACCCAGTACTTC,CATSRDFGAVETQYF,once,TRBV15,TRBJ2-5,-
TGTGCCAGCACCCTCAGGAAGGGCCCCTCCTACGAGCAGTACTTC,CASTLRKGPSYEQYF,many,TRBV2,TRBJ2-7,-
TGTGCCAGCAGCATCCTGAACACTGAAGCTTTCTTT,CASSILNTEAFF,many,TRBV7-9,TRBJ1-1,-
TGTGCCAGTAGTATTACCGGGACCTTCACTAAAGCTTTCTTT,CASSITGTFTKAFF,many,TRBV19,TRBJ1-1,-
TGTGCCAGCAGTTACCCGAGGAGTAGCGGATACGAGCAGTACTTC,CASSYPRSSGYEQYF,-,TRBV6-5,TRBJ2-7,-
TGTGCCAGCAGTTACGTCCGAGGGAGCACTGAAGCTTTCTTT,CASSYVRGSTEAFF,-,TRBV6-5,TRBJ1-1,-
TGCGCCAGCAGCTTGTCGGGGGGCACGGGACAGCCCCAGCATTTT,CASSLSGGTGQPQHF,-,TRBV5-1,TRBJ1-5,-
TGTGCCAGTAGTCCCTCCACAGGACGTAGCAATCAGCCCCAGCATTTT,CASSPSTGRSNQPQHF,many,TRBV19,TRBJ1-5,-
TGTGCCAGCAGTCAATCGTTGGCGGGACACCGCTACGAGCAGTACTTC,CASSQSLAGHRYEQYF,many,TRBV12-3/TRBV12-4,TRBJ2-7,-
TGTGCCAGCAGCACGCGACAGGCAGCTAACTATGGCTACACCTTC,CASSTRQAANYGYTF,many,TRBV7-2,TRBJ1-2,-